Listed below are T cell receptor beta chains from one sample, sequenced in a study of blood T cell repertoires in COVID-19. The repertoire was sequenced with immunoSEQ multiplex PCR; TCRdb's copy has only in-frame clones and lacks some. The sample contains about 320,000 clones, about 85% of which appear only once. The specimen was PBMCs or T cells enriched from blood (not recorded which). These receptors originate from a woman in her thirties who had been exposed to COVID-19. The CDR3 runs from the conserved cysteine through the conserved F or W. The D gene is left open where the match is weak. Only some rows state a clone size, as once, few, many or a class for expanded clones.

>-|TRBJ2-3|TRBV11-3|16|TRBD1
TGTGCCAGCAGCCCGGGGACAGGGGGCACCACAGATACGCAGTATTTT
CASSPGTGGTTDTQYF
>few|TRBJ2-2|TRBV4-1|17|-
TGCGCCAGCAGCCAGATCCGGGACTCCGCGAACACCGGGGAGCTGTTTTTT
CASSQIRDSANTGELFF
>-|TRBJ2-7|TRBV28|17|TRBD2
TGTGCCAGCAGTTCCCCCGGGGGACTAGCGGTCTCCTACGAGCAGTACTTC
CASSSPGGLAVSYEQYF
>medium-sized|TRBJ2-2|TRBV5-5|13|-
TGTGCCAGCAGAGCCGGGGTGGGCGGGGAGCTGTTTTTT
CASRAGVGGELFF
>-|TRBJ2-5|TRBV28|18|TRBD1
TGTGCCAGCAGTTCGCACTACCTTGACAGGGTTGAAGGCGAGACCCAGTACTTC
CASSSHYLDRVEGETQYF
>once|TRBJ2-1|TRBV4-1|15|-
TGCGCCAGCAGCCAAGATCTCGGGGACTACAATGAGCAGTTCTTC
CASSQDLGDYNEQFF
>-|TRBJ1-1|TRBV11-2|13|-
TGTGCCAGCAGCCGAGACATGAACACTGAAGCTTTCTTT
CASSRDMNTEAFF
>-|TRBJ1-2|TRBV28|14|-
TGTGCCAGCAGTTTCGGCGGGGGCGAAGGTGGCTACACCTTC
CASSFGGGEGGYTF
>-|TRBJ2-2|TRBV7-9|17|TRBD2
TGTGCCAGCAGCAAACCCGCGGGGGGAATGAGCACCGGGGAGCTGTTTTTT
CASSKPAGGMSTGELFF
>-|TRBJ2-3|TRBV27|14|TRBD2
TGTGCCAGCAGTTATCGGGGGGTCCAGGATACGCAGTATTTT
CASSYRGVQDTQYF
>-|TRBJ1-1|TRBV5-1|14|-
TGCGCCAGCAGCTTGAAGCCACCGAACACTGAAGCTTTCTTT
CASSLKPPNTEAFF
>-|TRBJ2-3|TRBV4-3|15|-
TGCGCCAGCAGCCAAGAGGGCCCGACCACAGATACGCAGTATTTT
CASSQEGPTTDTQYF
>-|TRBJ1-4|TRBV4-3|15|-
TGCGCCAGCAGCCTTGAGACAGGACTTAATGAAAAACTGTTTTTT
CASSLETGLNEKLFF
>-|TRBJ1-2|TRBV2|13|-
TGTGCCAGCAGTGAACGGCAGGTCTATGGCTACACCTTC
CASSERQVYGYTF
>-|TRBJ2-7|TRBV19|13|-
TGTGCCAGTAGTATAAGGACTAACTACGAGCAGTACTTC
CASSIRTNYEQYF
>-|TRBJ2-1|TRBV5-1|16|-
TGCGCCAGCAGCTTGGCCATGGGGAGCTCCTACAATGAGCAGTTCTTC
CASSLAMGSSYNEQFF
>-|TRBJ1-4|TRBV28|15|TRBD1
TGTGCCAGCGTAGGAGGGACAGTGACTAATGAAAAACTGTTTTTT
CASVGGTVTNEKLFF
>once|TRBJ1-1|TRBV7-2|14|-
TGTGCCAGCAGCTTAAAGGGGCGGAACACTGAAGCTTTCTTT
CASSLKGRNTEAFF
>once|TRBJ2-1|TRBV3-1/TRBV3-2|15|TRBD2
TGTGCCAGCAGCCCTACTAGCGGGGGGGTTCGAGAGCAGTTCTTC
CASSPTSGGVREQFF
>once|TRBJ1-2|TRBV24-1|14|TRBD1
TGTGCCACCAGTGATGGGACAGGGGTGGGCGGCTACACCTTC
CATSDGTGVGGYTF
>-|TRBJ1-5|TRBV7-6|19|TRBD1
TGTGCCAGCAGCTCAAATCTCGGTCCCGGGACAGGGCCATATCAGCCCCAGCATTTT
CASSSNLGPGTGPYQPQHF
>-|TRBJ1-2|TRBV7-2|16|-
TGTGCCAGCAGCCCCATGGACAGAAAAGCTAACTATGGCTACACCTTC
CASSPMDRKANYGYTF
>-|TRBJ1-1|TRBV28|14|-
TGTGCCAGCAGTAGACACGGCCGAGACACTGAAGCTTTCTTT
CASSRHGRDTEAFF
>once|TRBJ2-7|TRBV9|15|TRBD1
TGTGCCAGCAGCACCTCCGGGACAGGGAACTACGAGCAGTACTTC
CASSTSGTGNYEQYF
>-|TRBJ2-7|TRBV11-2|14|-
TGTGCCAGCAGTTCCCTGGACAGTTACTACGAGCAGTACTTC
CASSSLDSYYEQYF
>-|TRBJ2-3|TRBV2|15|TRBD2
TGTGCCAGCAGTTCAGCGGGAGTCAGCACAGATACGCAGTATTTT
CASSSAGVSTDTQYF
>-|TRBJ1-6|TRBV3-1/TRBV3-2|16|-
TGTGCCAGCAGCCAAGACCCTACCAACCTCCCTCGGGCCCTCCACTTT
CASSQDPTNLPRALHF
>-|TRBJ1-1|TRBV28|16|-
TGTGCCAGCAGTGCAGCAGCCGGGACTCAGAACACTGAAGCTTTCTTT
CASSAAAGTQNTEAFF
>-|TRBJ2-5|TRBV4-1|15|TRBD2
TGCGCCAGCAGCCAAGAGGAGCTAGCGGTGGAGACCCAGTACTTC
CASSQEELAVETQYF
>-|TRBJ1-6|TRBV2|15|TRBD1
TGTGCCAGCAGCTCACAGGGGGTTGATAATTCACCCCTCCACTTT
CASSSQGVDNSPLHF
>-|TRBJ2-3|TRBV6-4|14|-
TGTGCCAGCAGTGACCGAGGGGGTACAGATACGCAGTATTTT
CASSDRGGTDTQYF
>-|TRBJ2-5|TRBV19|14|TRBD2
TGTGCCAGTAGTAGCGGGAGGACTCAAGAGACCCAGTACTTC
CASSSGRTQETQYF
>once|TRBJ2-3|TRBV9|16|TRBD1
TGTGCCAGCAGCGGAGAACAGGGGGCAATTACAGATACGCAGTATTTT
CASSGEQGAITDTQYF
>-|TRBJ1-2|TRBV5-6|13|-
TGTGCCAGCAGCTTCGGAACAGTGGATGGCTACACCTTC
CASSFGTVDGYTF
>-|TRBJ1-2|TRBV27|14|-
TGTGCCAGCAGTTTCCGTGCCCTGGAGGGTGGCTACACCTTC
CASSFRALEGGYTF
>-|TRBJ1-2|TRBV7-9|15|-
TGTGCCAGCAGCCCAACGCAGGATAGAATTCGTGGCTACACCTTC
CASSPTQDRIRGYTF
>few|TRBJ2-1|TRBV9|15|-
TGTGCCAGCAGCGTAGGTGCGGGGAGCTACAATGAGCAGTTCTTC
CASSVGAGSYNEQFF
>-|TRBJ1-4|TRBV11-1|16|TRBD1
TGTGCCAGCAGCCGCCGGACAGGGGGCGATGGTGAAAAACTGTTTTTT
CASSRRTGGDGEKLFF
>-|TRBJ1-5|TRBV10-3|16|TRBD1
TGTGCCATCAGCCAGAATGTCGGGACAGTCAATCAGCCCCAGCATTTT
CAISQNVGTVNQPQHF
>-|TRBJ1-2|TRBV11-2|15|TRBD1
TGTGCCAGCAGCAGATCCGAGACAGGGGGCGTCGGCTACACCTTC
CASSRSETGGVGYTF
>-|TRBJ2-6|TRBV5-4|17|TRBD1
TGTGCCAGCAGCCTCCTATTCAGGGGGCCTGGGGCCAACGTCCTGACTTTC
CASSLLFRGPGANVLTF
>-|TRBJ2-3|TRBV24-1|16|-
TGTGCCACCAGTGACGTTACGACTACCGGCACAGATACGCAGTATTTT
CATSDVTTTGTDTQYF
>once|TRBJ2-7|TRBV5-1|15|-
TGCGCCAGCAGCTTTCTTCTTGCCTTCGAGGACGAGCAGTACTTC
CASSFLLAFEDEQYF
>-|TRBJ1-3|TRBV28|15|-
TGTGCCGGGAGTACAGCCTCCAGGCTTGAAAACACCATATATTTT
CAGSTASRLENTIYF
>-|TRBJ1-6|TRBV3-1/TRBV3-2|14|TRBD1
TGTGCCAGCGAAAAAGACAGGGGGCTCTCACCCCTCCACTTT
CASEKDRGLSPLHF
>few|TRBJ2-7|TRBV30|13|TRBD1
TGTGCCTGGACCAGGGACAGGGGGCACGAGCAGTACTTC
CAWTRDRGHEQYF